A single sample is the source of the 32 T cell receptor beta chains below, sequenced in a study of early T cells in non-severe SARS-CoV-2 infection. Using its own MiXCR run on the 5' RACE reads, TCRdb lists one record per CDR3 protein. The sample includes over 60,000 distinct CDR3 sequences, roughly 12% seen only once; the top ten take nearly 3%. The material sequenced was whole blood, taken at baseline. These TCRs come from an adult who was a healthcare worker with PCR-confirmed SARS-CoV-2 infection or an uninfected control (not recorded which).

This chain links TRBV30 with TRBJ2-6; D uncertain. CDR1 and CDR2 from the germline V gene are GTSNPN and SVGIG (reference sequence). Trimming left V 5 bases short and J 1 base short, with 12 bases between. The length of the CDR3 is 15 residues. The CDR3 region is CAWVPIGSGANVLTF. CDR3 DNA sequence: TGTGCCTGGGTCCCTATCGGGTCTGGGGCCAACGTCCTGACTTTC.

This clonotype was picked up many times. The chain has TRBV20-1 and TRBJ2-3; D unresolved. Between the trimmed V and J ends, which lost 5 bases and 5 bases, there was a span of 11 bases. Germline loops: CDR1 DFQATT, CDR2 SNEGSKA (reference sequence). This CDR3 has 12 residues. The CDR3 is CSASRLEDTQYF. Written as DNA, the CDR3 is TGCAGTGCTTCACGGTTGGAAGATACGCAGTATTTT.

This clonotype was seen a handful of times. V is TRBV5-4 and J is TRBJ2-1; TRBD2 agrees at 12 bases. Germline V CDR1 and CDR2: SGHNT, YYREEE (reference sequence). The CDR3 is 15 amino acids. V was pared by 3 bases and J by 7 bases, with 5 bases of the junction left unmatched. The CDR3 sequence is CASSSGLAGHNEQFF. In DNA form, the CDR3 reads TGTGCCAGCAGCTCTGGACTAGCGGGGCATAATGAGCAGTTCTTC.

This clonotype was counted a few times. The CDR3 loop reads CAITGTDSYEQYF. For the CDR3, the DNA is TGTGCCATCACCGGGACAGACTCCTACGAGCAGTACTTC. J is TRBJ2-7 and V is TRBV2; 7 nucleotides line up with TRBD1. Trimming cost V 10 bases and J 0 bases; bases outside gene matches: 6. Germline-derived CDR1 and CDR2 are SNHLY and FYNNEI. This CDR3 spans 13 amino acids.

The chain has TRBV20-1 and TRBJ1-4, with D possibly being TRBD1 (5 bases). The CDR3 totals 16 residues. The V gene lost 7 bases and the J gene lost 7 bases, with 25 bases spanning the gap. Germline values: CDR1 DFQATT, CDR2 SNEGSKA (reference sequence). CDR3 coding DNA: TGCAGTGTTCGCGGGACTCCCGCGGAACCGGGTGAAAAACTGTTTTTT. It yields the protein CSVRGTPAEPGEKLFF.

This sequence joins TRBV7-2 and TRBJ2-3; D unresolved. The CDR3 runs to 12 residues. Germline-derived CDR1 and CDR2 are SGHTA and FQGNSA. V shed 6 bases and J shed 8 bases, with 12 bases lying between them. This CDR3 is CASSLGLSTQYF. CDR3 DNA sequence: TGTGCCAGCAGTCTCGGGTTAAGTACGCAGTATTTT.

The chain has TRBV5-1 and TRBJ2-1; 12 bases agree with TRBD2. CDR1 and CDR2 from the germline V gene are SGHRS and YFSETQ. J gave up 6 bases and V 3 bases, and 10 bases lay outside the gene matches. This CDR3 is built from 17 residues. Here the CDR3 reads CASSSRLAGGQGNEQFF. CDR3 coding DNA: TGCGCCAGCAGCTCCCGGCTAGCGGGGGGGCAAGGCAATGAGCAGTTCTTC.

This clonotype was found a few times. The gene calls are TRBV2 and TRBJ2-7, with TRBD2 matching over 9 bases. The CDR3 runs 16 residues. Trimming took 2 bases from V and 6 from J; bases not matched to a gene: 11. Germline V lookup: CDR1 SNHLY, CDR2 FYNNEI. CDR3 DNA: TGTGCCAGCAGTGAAACGAGATCCGGGACTAGCTCCGAGCAGTACTTC. It is translated as CASSETRSGTSSEQYF. Full variable domain (outside the CDR3, taken from reference TRBV2 and TRBJ2-7): EPEVTQTPSHQVTQMGQEVILRCVPISNHLYFYWYRQILGQKVEFLVSFYNNEISEKSEIFDDQFSVERPDGSNFTLKIRSTKLEDSAMYFCASSETRSGTSSEQYFGPGTRLTVT.

The chain combines TRBV5-1 with TRBJ2-1; 12 nucleotides align to TRBD2. In germline, CDR1 is SGHRS, CDR2 YFSETQ. This CDR3 is 17 amino acids long. The V segment lost 3 bases and the J segment 9 bases; nucleotides outside the gene matches: 13. CDR3 coding DNA: TGCGCCAGCAGCTCTACGGTACTAGCGGGGGGCCCTAGTGAGCAGTTCTTC. Amino acids: CASSSTVLAGGPSEQFF. Variable domain in full (rest from reference TRBV5-1 and TRBJ2-1): KAGVTQTPRYLIKTRGQQVTLSCSPISGHRSVSWYQQTPGQGLQFLFEYFSETQRNKGNFPGRFSGRQFSNSRSEMNVSTLELGDSALYLCASSSTVLAGGPSEQFFGPGTRLTVL.

This clonotype was seen at least ten times. This chain joins TRBV6-6 and TRBJ2-7; D is unclear. Trimming took off 4 bases at V and 2 bases at J, with 12 bases between the two ends. CDR3 length equals 14 residues. Looked up from germline, CDR1 is MNHNY and CDR2 is SVGAGI (reference sequence). CDR3 sequence (DNA): TGTGCCAGCAGTTCCGAAGGGTTAGCCTACGAGCAGTACTTC. Protein sequence: CASSSEGLAYEQYF.

This clonotype occurred a few times. The gene calls are TRBV30 and TRBJ2-7; 9 bases are a match to TRBD1. Per germline, CDR1 GTSNPN and CDR2 SVGIG (reference sequence). The CDR3 is made up of 12 amino acids. V shed 2 bases, J shed 10 bases, and the junction held 6 bases outside the gene matches. CDR3 protein: CAWSLQGAHQYF. CDR3 in DNA: TGTGCCTGGAGTCTACAGGGGGCGCATCAGTACTTC.

This clonotype was seen a handful of times. The chain recombines TRBV5-1 with TRBJ2-5, with D maybe TRBD1 (6 bases). In germline, CDR1 is SGHRS, CDR2 YFSETQ. V lost 4 bases to trimming and J lost 0 bases, with 7 bases between them. The CDR3 runs 13 residues. As DNA, the CDR3 is TGCGCCAGCAGCCGACAGGACCAAGAGACCCAGTACTTC. Translation gives CASSRQDQETQYF.

This clonotype was observed at least ten times. V and J are TRBV14 and TRBJ2-5; the D is unclear. Germline CDR1 is SGHDN and CDR2 is FVKESK. The CDR3 runs 13 residues. The V and J ends lost 4 bases and 7 bases respectively, with 13 bases between them. Here the CDR3 reads CASSPSDRGTQYF. As DNA, the CDR3 is TGTGCCAGCAGCCCGTCGGACCGAGGGACCCAGTACTTC.

V usage is TRBV6-2 or TRBV6-3 and J usage is TRBJ2-7, with D tentatively TRBD2 (5 bases). The CDR3 sequence is 14 residues long. CDR1 MNHEY and CDR2 SVGEGT come from the germline V gene. V was clipped by 6 bases and J by 7 bases, with 19 bases between them. Here the CDR3 DNA reads TGTGCCAGCAGCCATAGCGCGGCCCATCGGGAGCAGTACTTC. This codes for CASSHSAAHREQYF.

This clonotype was counted a few times. This sequence joins TRBV7-6 and TRBJ2-3; 8 positions agree with TRBD2. The germline V gene has CDR1 SGHVS and CDR2 FNYEAQ. The CDR3 consists of 14 residues. Losses at the gene ends were 5 bases for V and 6 bases for J; bases not matched to a gene: 7. CDR3 in amino acids: CASSPTSAGDTQYF. CDR3 sequence (DNA): TGTGCCAGCAGCCCGACTAGCGCCGGGGATACGCAGTATTTT.

The rearrangement joins TRBV20-1 to TRBJ2-1, with D maybe TRBD2 (6 bases). Germline CDR1 is DFQATT and CDR2 is SNEGSKA (reference sequence). The germline V and J ends were trimmed by 4 bases and 3 bases, with 19 bases remaining between them. This CDR3 spans 16 amino acids. The CDR3 spells CSATPQSGLVYNEQFF. CDR3 in DNA: TGCAGTGCTACTCCCCAAAGCGGGCTCGTCTACAATGAGCAGTTCTTC.

The chain has TRBV5-8 and TRBJ2-1, with 7 bases that match TRBD1. Germline CDR1 SGHTS, CDR2 YDEGEE. V shed 2 bases and J 6 bases; nucleotides not matched to a gene: 5. This CDR3 contains 14 residues. The CDR3 loop is CASSFGQVGNEQFF. The DNA for the CDR3 is TGTGCCAGCAGCTTTGGACAGGTGGGCAATGAGCAGTTCTTC.

This clonotype was counted a few times. This chain joins TRBV2 and TRBJ1-5; D ambiguous. V lost 8 bases and J 4 bases, leaving 9 bases between the germline ends. The CDR3 runs 12 residues. Per germline, CDR1 SNHLY and CDR2 FYNNEI. This CDR3 is CASGLGNQPQHF. DNA for the CDR3: TGTGCCAGCGGGCTTGGGAATCAGCCCCAGCATTTT.

The sample holds many counts of this clonotype. The CDR3 DNA sequence: TGTGCCAGCAGTGCGGACAGCTATAGCAATCAGCCCCAGCATTTT. Amino acid sequence: CASSADSYSNQPQHF. The chain employs TRBV2 and TRBJ1-5, with D perhaps TRBD1 (6 bases). In germline, CDR1 is SNHLY, CDR2 FYNNEI. The CDR3 extends over 15 amino acids. Trimming pared 4 bases from V and 0 bases from J, leaving 10 bases between.

This clonotype occurred a few times. V is TRBV11-2 and J is TRBJ1-1; no firm D call. Germline CDR1 and CDR2: SGHAT and FQNNGV. The CDR3 consists of 13 residues. Trimming cost V 2 bases and J 3 bases, with 7 bases left between them. The CDR3 DNA follows: TGTGCCAGCAGCTTAATGGGCGACACTGAAGCTTTCTTT. This gives the protein CASSLMGDTEAFF.

J is TRBJ2-7 and V is TRBV11-2; a weak D match, TRBD2 (5 bases). The CDR3 is made up of 14 amino acids. V dropped 1 base and J dropped 2 bases, with 9 bases sitting between them. In germline, CDR1 is SGHAT, CDR2 FQNNGV. The CDR3 DNA reads TGTGCCAGCAGCTTAGTTGCGGGTACCTACGAGCAGTACTTC. It is translated as CASSLVAGTYEQYF.

The gene calls are TRBV10-3 and TRBJ2-6; 12 bases align to TRBD1. The CDR3 length is 19 residues. The germline CDR1 and CDR2 sequences are ENHRY and SYGVKD. V lost 4 bases to trimming and J lost 1 base; unmatched junction nucleotides: 8. This CDR3 is CAISGRPGQGASGANVLTF. The DNA for the CDR3 is TGTGCCATCAGTGGCAGACCGGGACAGGGGGCATCTGGGGCCAACGTCCTGACTTTC.

The table lists this clonotype with a few counts. V gene TRBV4-2 combines with J gene TRBJ2-7; D unresolved. Germline CDR1 and CDR2: LGHNA and YNFKEQ. This CDR3 is 16 amino acids long. V gave up 1 base and J gave up 2 bases, with 15 bases separating them. The CDR3 here is CASSQASAKGPYEQYF. DNA for the CDR3: TGTGCCAGCAGCCAAGCATCTGCAAAAGGGCCCTACGAGCAGTACTTC.

The chain is built from TRBV29-1 and TRBJ2-7, with TRBD1 matching over 11 bases. J lost 3 bases, V lost 5 bases, and 6 bases had no gene match. Germline V gene lookup returns CDR1 SQVTM and CDR2 ANQGSEA. The CDR3 is 14 amino acids. CDR3 nucleotides: TGCAGCGTTTCCCCGGGACAGGGGGTCTACGAGCAGTACTTC. Its protein product is CSVSPGQGVYEQYF.

This clonotype was observed a few times. The J gene is TRBJ2-1, the V gene TRBV12-3 or TRBV12-4; 9 bases fit TRBD1. The CDR3 covers 12 residues. Trimming at V came to 6 bases and at J to 12 bases, leaving 6 bases not matched to a gene. CDR3 loop: CASSGTGGGQFF. The CDR3 nucleotides are TGTGCCAGCAGCGGCACAGGGGGCGGGCAGTTCTTC.

The V and J genes are TRBV19 and TRBJ2-1; TRBD1 aligns across 7 bases. Per the germline V gene, CDR1 is LNHDA and CDR2 is SQIVND (reference sequence). This CDR3 is built from 15 residues. J gave up 0 bases and V 7 bases, and 6 bases lay outside the gene matches. As DNA, the CDR3 is TGTGCCAGTACCGTGGGACAGAACTCCTACAATGAGCAGTTCTTC. This translates into CASTVGQNSYNEQFF.

The rearrangement links TRBV20-1 to TRBJ1-1, with a weak D call TRBD1 (5 bases). In germline, CDR1 is DFQATT, CDR2 SNEGSKA (reference sequence). The CDR3 is 14 amino acids. The V end lost 0 bases, the J end lost 5 bases, and 13 bases lay between the germline ends. In nucleotides, the CDR3 is TGCAGTGCTAGAGATCCCAGGGTCGGAACTGAAGCTTTCTTT. Protein: CSARDPRVGTEAFF.

V and J are TRBV6-5 and TRBJ2-6; TRBD1 or TRBD2 may be the D gene (5 bases each). Germline assignment: CDR1 MNHEY and CDR2 SVGAGI. V dropped 6 bases and J dropped 0 bases, with 12 bases sitting between them. The length of the CDR3 is 16 residues. CDR3 in amino acids: CASRVSRGSGANVLTF. DNA of the CDR3: TGTGCCAGCAGAGTTTCGAGGGGCTCTGGGGCCAACGTCCTGACTTTC.

The chain employs TRBV6-5 and TRBJ2-1, with 13 bases matching TRBD2. The junction had 8 bases not matched to a gene; V was cut back by 1 base and J by 8 bases. The CDR3 spans 17 residues. CDR1 is MNHEY and CDR2 is SVGAGI in the germline V gene. CDR3 sequence reads: CASSYFRTSGGRDEQFF. In DNA, the CDR3 is TGTGCCAGCAGTTACTTCCGGACTAGCGGGGGTAGAGATGAGCAGTTCTTC.

This clonotype has a handful of counts. V usage is TRBV11-2 and J usage is TRBJ2-1, with unresolved D. Germline assignment: CDR1 SGHAT and CDR2 FQNNGV. V lost 5 bases to trimming and J lost 0 bases, with 11 bases between them. The CDR3 covers 15 residues. CDR3 region: CASSQDSSSYNEQFF. DNA for the CDR3: TGTGCCAGCAGCCAAGATTCCAGCTCCTACAATGAGCAGTTCTTC.

This clonotype was counted many times. V and J are TRBV6-1 and TRBJ2-3; D gene unclear. The CDR3 is made up of 14 amino acids. The V end lost 8 bases, the J end lost 2 bases, and 14 bases lay between the germline ends. From germline, CDR1 is MNHNS and CDR2 SASEGT. The CDR3 reads CASQEGVDTDTQYF. The CDR3 coding sequence is TGTGCCAGCCAAGAAGGAGTCGACACAGATACGCAGTATTTT.

This clonotype was seen more than once but under ten times. This chain connects TRBV20-1 to TRBJ2-5; 8 bases map to TRBD1. Germline V gene sequence: CDR1 DFQATT, CDR2 SNEGSKA (reference sequence). The J segment lost 5 bases and the V segment lost 6 bases, leaving 17 bases of the junction unmatched. The length of the CDR3 is 16 residues. The CDR3 DNA follows: TGCAGTGCCCGACCCCCGACAGGGGCCACCGATGAGACCCAGTACTTC. Encoded protein: CSARPPTGATDETQYF.